The 31 T cell receptor beta chains below were found in one sample sequenced in a study of blood T cell repertoires in COVID-19. The assay was immunoSEQ multiplex PCR, and TCRdb's table has in-frame clones only and misses some. Of roughly 260,000 clones in the sample, about 90% were seen once. The sequencing sample was made of peripheral blood. The receptors were sampled from a person in their late teens or twenties with COVID-19, enrolled during active disease.

The chain is built from TRBV18 and TRBJ2-2; D not resolved. The CDR3 is 17 amino acids. The germline gives CDR1 KGHSH, CDR2 LQKENI. Trimming pared 3 bases from V and 4 bases from J, leaving 18 bases between. The DNA for the CDR3 is TGTGCCAGCTCACCCCCGCCAAGACAACTCGGCACCGGGGAGCTGTTTTTT. Protein: CASSPPPRQLGTGELFF.

J is TRBJ2-7 and V is TRBV5-4; 7 bases are a match to TRBD2. CDR3 length: 13 residues. With 3 bases clipped from V and 1 base from J, the junction kept 1 base outside the gene matches. Per the germline V gene, CDR1 is SGHNT and CDR2 is YYREEE (reference sequence). The chain's CDR3 is CASSSGRSYEQYF. CDR3 in DNA: TGTGCCAGCAGCTCCGGGAGGTCCTACGAGCAGTACTTC.

This clone has only one observation. This chain uses TRBV29-1 with TRBJ2-7; D perhaps matches TRBD1 (8 bases). Germline CDR1 reads SQVTM; CDR2 reads ANQGSEA. V lost 5 bases, J lost 3 bases, and 38 bases lay in between. The CDR3 runs 21 residues. The CDR3 spells CSVFGGFSVEHRTGLSYEQYF. The CDR3 coding sequence is TGCAGCGTTTTCGGGGGGTTTAGTGTCGAGCATCGGACAGGGTTAAGCTACGAGCAGTACTTC.

V is TRBV4-3 and J is TRBJ2-3; 8 bases are a match to TRBD2. V lost 0 bases, J lost 3 bases, and 8 bases stayed unmatched. Germline V CDR1 and CDR2: LGHNA, YSLEER. The length of the CDR3 is 17 residues. For the CDR3, the DNA is TGCGCCAGCAGCCAAGACCTGGGACTAGGGGAAACAGATACGCAGTATTTT. The encoded protein is CASSQDLGLGETDTQYF.

This chain uses TRBV4-1 with TRBJ1-1; D uncertain. Between the trimmed V and J ends, which lost 0 bases and 11 bases, there was a span of 7 bases. Germline loops: CDR1 MGHRA, CDR2 YSYEKL. This CDR3 has 11 amino acids. This CDR3 reads CASSQDRRAFF. CDR3 bases: TGCGCCAGCAGCCAAGATCGGCGGGCTTTCTTT.

The chain has TRBV29-1 and TRBJ2-5; D ambiguous. This CDR3 contains 12 residues. Germline V gene lookup returns CDR1 SQVTM and CDR2 ANQGSEA. The V and J ends lost 7 bases and 3 bases respectively, with 12 bases between them. This chain's CDR3 is CSAIPGEETQYF. The CDR3 region has the DNA TGCAGCGCAATCCCCGGTGAAGAGACCCAGTACTTC.

On this clone: This specimen includes other DNA sequences encoding the same CDR3. The chain employs TRBV4-1 and TRBJ2-2, with 15 bases aligning to TRBD2. CDR3 length: 16 amino acids. V gave up 4 bases and J gave up 6 bases; unmatched junction bases: 3. CDR1 is MGHRA, CDR2 YSYEKL, per germline. The CDR3 loop reads CASSPGLAGGPGELFF. The CDR3 DNA is TGCGCCAGCAGCCCGGGACTAGCGGGAGGTCCCGGGGAGCTGTTTTTT.

The rearrangement uses TRBV21-1 and TRBJ2-4; TRBD1, as called in the table, went unchecked against the DNA. TRBV21-1 is given as a pseudogene. The CDR3 has 17 amino acids. In DNA, the CDR3 is TGTGCCAGCAGCAAAGGGGACAGCCAAGGTGGGAAAAACATTCAGTACTTC. Residues: CASSKGDSQGGKNIQYF.

Concerning this clone itself: The junction differs from germline at one of its ends, possibly a read error. This chain uses TRBV19 with TRBJ2-1, with TRBD2 as a possible D gene (6 bases). This CDR3 has 15 amino acids. From germline, CDR1 is LNHDA and CDR2 SQIVND (reference sequence). CDR3 coding DNA: TGTGCCAATAGTATTAGCGGTACCCTGTACAATGAGCAGTTCTTC. This gives the protein CANSISGTLYNEQFF.

This clone appeared once. The chain recombines TRBV5-1 with TRBJ2-3; 14 bases fit TRBD2. The CDR3 extends over 15 amino acids. Germline CDR1 reads SGHRS; CDR2 reads YFSETQ. The trim removed 4 bases at V and 5 bases at J, leaving 3 bases unmatched. CDR3 sequence: CASSRLAGGVDTQYF. The CDR3 bases are TGCGCCAGCAGCCGACTAGCGGGAGGGGTAGATACGCAGTATTTT.

The chain is built from TRBV6-5 and TRBJ1-4, with TRBD1 matching over 7 bases. V lost 5 bases to trimming and J lost 6 bases; unmatched junction nucleotides: 6. This CDR3 spans 14 amino acids. Germline-derived CDR1 and CDR2 are MNHEY and SVGAGI. CDR3 DNA sequence: TGTGCCAGCAGTAGCCGGGACAGAGATGAAAAACTGTTTTTT. Its protein is CASSSRDRDEKLFF.

The chain links TRBV28 to TRBJ1-4; D not resolved. CDR3 size: 15 residues. Germline CDR1 is MDHEN and CDR2 is SYDVKM. The germline V and J ends were trimmed by 6 bases and 4 bases, with 15 bases remaining between them. This CDR3 reads CASRSGLPINEKLFF. The CDR3 DNA is TGTGCCAGCAGATCTGGACTCCCGATTAATGAAAAACTGTTTTTT.

CDR3 amino acids: CASSDGGDRGRRGGYTF. The CDR3 DNA sequence: TGTGCCAGCAGTGACGGAGGGGACAGGGGGCGTCGGGGTGGCTACACCTTC. V gene TRBV6-1 combines with J gene TRBJ1-2, with 12 bases that match TRBD1. With 3 bases clipped from V and 7 bases from J, the junction kept 12 bases outside the gene matches. This CDR3 spans 17 amino acids. The germline CDR1 and CDR2 sequences are MNHNS and SASEGT.

The chain combines TRBV25-1 with TRBJ1-1; 7 positions agree with TRBD1. The CDR3 runs 14 residues. Germline CDR1 MGHDK, CDR2 SYGVNS. With 2 bases clipped from V and 10 bases from J, the junction kept 10 bases outside the gene matches. As DNA, the CDR3 is TGTGCCAGCAGTGAACGTATAGGGGGCGATGGAGCTTTCTTT. Translation: CASSERIGGDGAFF.

V and J are TRBV13 and TRBJ1-2; 9 bases align to TRBD1. The CDR3 length is 14 residues. Per germline, CDR1 PRHDT and CDR2 FYEKMQ (reference sequence). Unmatched junction bases numbered 12, after V lost 8 bases and J lost 8 bases. CDR3 in DNA: TGTGCCAGCCGAGCCGGGACAGGGAGAATGGGCTACACCTTC. Translation: CASRAGTGRMGYTF. The complete variable domain, with remaining parts taken from reference TRBV13 and TRBJ1-2, reads AAGVIQSPRHLIKEKRETATLKCYPIPRHDTVYWYQQGPGQDPQFLISFYEKMQSDKGSIPDRFSAQQFSDYHSELNMSSLELGDSALYFCASRAGTGRMGYTFGSGTRLTVV.

J is TRBJ2-3 and V is TRBV5-4; 8 positions agree with TRBD2. This CDR3 has 15 residues. Germline V gene lookup returns CDR1 SGHNT and CDR2 YYREEE (reference sequence). V lost 4 bases to trimming and J lost 0 bases; unmatched junction nucleotides: 4. The CDR3 nucleotides read TGTGCCAGCAGCCCAAGCGGGGGAAGCACAGATACGCAGTATTTT. Translating it yields CASSPSGGSTDTQYF.

The V call is TRBV5-1, the J call TRBJ2-3, with D perhaps TRBD2 (6 bases). V lost 4 bases to trimming and J lost 6 bases, with 15 bases between them. CDR3 length equals 14 residues. Germline V gives CDR1 SGHRS, CDR2 YFSETQ. As DNA, the CDR3 is TGCGCCAGCAGCCAGGCCGGGAGAGGGGATACGCAGTATTTT. Translating it yields CASSQAGRGDTQYF.

The V call is TRBV7-3, the J call TRBJ2-3; TRBD2 might be the D (6 bases). Germline V CDR1 and CDR2: SGHTA, FQGTGA. Trimming took 4 bases from V and 3 from J, leaving 14 bases between them. The CDR3 has 15 amino acids. The CDR3 spells CASSSRLEGTDTQYF. In DNA form, the CDR3 reads TGTGCCAGCAGCTCTCGACTAGAGGGTACAGATACGCAGTATTTT.

This CDR3 reads CSVAGGADTQYF. CDR3 coding DNA: TGCAGCGTTGCAGGGGGCGCAGATACGCAGTATTTT. This chain connects TRBV29-1 to TRBJ2-3; 8 positions agree with TRBD1. This CDR3 is 12 amino acids long. Germline assignment: CDR1 SQVTM and CDR2 ANQGSEA. With V trimmed by 4 bases and J by 4 bases, 1 base remained unmatched.

The chain recombines TRBV6-1 with TRBJ2-1, with 9 bases matching TRBD2. V lost 2 bases and J lost 8; bases outside the gene matches: 10. Per germline, CDR1 MNHNS and CDR2 SASEGT. The CDR3 totals 16 residues. The CDR3 is CASSELGSGRGDEQFF. Written as DNA, the CDR3 is TGTGCCAGCAGTGAATTGGGTAGCGGGAGAGGAGATGAGCAGTTCTTC.

This sequence joins TRBV28 and TRBJ1-4, with D unresolved. This CDR3 has 14 residues. V lost 3 bases and J 7 bases, leaving 12 bases between the germline ends. Germline loops: CDR1 MDHEN, CDR2 SYDVKM. The CDR3 loop reads CASSLFQIGEKLFF. CDR3 DNA sequence: TGTGCCAGCAGTTTGTTCCAGATTGGTGAAAAACTGTTTTTT.

The J gene is TRBJ1-3, the V gene TRBV4-2; no clear D gene. From germline, CDR1 is LGHNA and CDR2 YNFKEQ. The CDR3 has 15 residues. Deletions cut 2 bases from V and 5 bases from J, with 13 bases between. CDR3 DNA: TGTGCCAGCAGCCAATTGAGCCCTGATCGAAACACCATATATTTT. Protein: CASSQLSPDRNTIYF.

This chain uses TRBV6-1 with TRBJ2-3; 14 bases match TRBD2. V was clipped by 2 bases and J by 0 bases; unmatched bases: 7. The CDR3 length is 19 residues. CDR1 and CDR2 (germline): MNHNS, SASEGT. The CDR3 here is CASSERGLAGVRSTDTQYF. In DNA, the CDR3 is TGTGCCAGCAGTGAAAGGGGACTAGCGGGAGTAAGGAGCACAGATACGCAGTATTTT.

The chain recombines TRBV12-5 with TRBJ2-1; D might be TRBD1 (6 bases). Germline lookup yields CDR1 LGHNT and CDR2 FRNRAP. V was clipped by 5 bases and J by 7 bases, with 12 bases between them. The CDR3 has 13 amino acids. CDR3 residues: CASGPGQTNEQFF. CDR3 nucleotides: TGTGCTAGTGGTCCCGGACAGACAAATGAGCAGTTCTTC. Together with reference TRBV12-5 and TRBJ2-1, the CDR3 gives the full variable domain: DARVTQTPRHKVTEMGQEVTMRCQPILGHNTVFWYRQTMMQGLELLAYFRNRAPLDDSGMPKDRFSAEMPDATLATLKIQPSEPRDSAVYFCASGPGQTNEQFFGPGTRLTVL.

Comment on this clone: This sample includes further DNA sequences coding for the same CDR3. The chain recombines TRBV19 with TRBJ2-7; D gene unclear. Looked up from germline, CDR1 is LNHDA and CDR2 is SQIVND (reference sequence). The germline V and J ends were trimmed by 1 base and 0 bases, with 7 bases remaining between them. The CDR3 is made up of 14 amino acids. Here the CDR3 reads CASSIAGGSYEQYF. The DNA of the CDR3 is TGTGCCAGTAGTATAGCTGGCGGCTCCTACGAGCAGTACTTC.

This clone has just one count. The chain has TRBV29-1 and TRBJ2-7; D is uncertain. The CDR3 runs to 15 residues. The germline V gene has CDR1 SQVTM and CDR2 ANQGSEA. Trimming removed 5 bases at V and 1 base at J, with 18 bases between. DNA for the CDR3: TGCAGCGTTCTGCCTAACCATCAGGAATCCTACGAGCAGTACTTC. It specifies CSVLPNHQESYEQYF.

CDR3 loop: CSVGLAGDVTQYF. DNA for the CDR3: TGCAGCGTTGGACTAGCGGGAGACGTGACCCAGTACTTC. The gene calls are TRBV29-1 and TRBJ2-5; 12 bases fit TRBD2. The V and J ends lost 4 bases and 7 bases, in that order; junction bases with no gene match: 4. The length of the CDR3 is 13 residues. Germline V gene data show CDR1 as SQVTM and CDR2 as ANQGSEA.

V gene TRBV6-5 combines with J gene TRBJ2-1, with D possibly matching TRBD2 (5 bases). Trimming shortened V by 6 bases and J by 3 bases, and 12 bases separated the two germline ends. From germline, CDR1 is MNHEY and CDR2 SVGAGI. The CDR3 length is 14 residues. The CDR3 loop reads CASRRVAGYNEQFF. Here the CDR3 DNA reads TGTGCCAGCAGGAGGGTCGCTGGCTACAATGAGCAGTTCTTC.

The chain is built from TRBV4-3 and TRBJ2-1, with a weak D call TRBD1 (6 bases). The germline CDR1 and CDR2 sequences are LGHNA and YSLEER. The length of the CDR3 is 19 residues. Deletions cut 1 base from V and 6 bases from J, with 25 bases between. The CDR3 region has the DNA TGCGCCAGCAGCCAAGCCACTGAAGAGGGGACAAGGAATCCCAATGAGCAGTTCTTC. It specifies CASSQATEEGTRNPNEQFF.

The chain recombines TRBV7-3 with TRBJ2-1; the match to TRBD1 covers 7 bases. The CDR3 runs 13 residues. Germline-derived CDR1 and CDR2 are SGHTA and FQGTGA. V was clipped by 4 bases and J by 6 bases; unmatched bases: 3. CDR3 nucleotide sequence: TGTGCCAGCAGCTCGGGACAGACCAATGAGCAGTTCTTC. This codes for CASSSGQTNEQFF.

The chain employs TRBV18 and TRBJ1-5, with 7 bases matching TRBD1. This CDR3 comprises 14 residues. Germline CDR1 reads KGHSH; CDR2 reads LQKENI. The V and J ends lost 5 bases and 3 bases, in that order; junction bases with no gene match: 4. Here the CDR3 DNA reads TGTGCCAGCTCAGAGGGGGCTGACAATCAGCCCCAGCATTTT. This sequence encodes CASSEGADNQPQHF.